The clone carrying this T cell receptor beta chain was counted a few times. Original processing notes: For nucleated cells, counts were estimated from reference gene primer amplification. Some clones are missing from TCRdb's copy, which holds only in-frame ones; the method was immunoSEQ multiplex PCR. From that table come the V and J calls and clone size; the DNA was used to work out D and trimming. The table shows about 180,000 clones, with roughly 89% occurring only once. The data stem from a study of blood T cell repertoires in COVID-19. Study-level background: T cells, B-cell-depleted T cells, or PBMCs provided the cDNA or gDNA that served as material.

Losses at the gene ends were 4 bases for V and 1 base for J; bases not matched to a gene: 10. The CDR3 loop spans 18 amino acids. CDR1 is KGHSH and CDR2 is LQKENI in the germline V gene. The receptor was derived from a woman in her forties or fifties with acute or convalescent COVID-19. The chain uses TRBV18 and TRBJ2-3, with 11 nucleotides matching TRBD2. Specimen: peripheral blood. CDR3 sequence (DNA): TGTGCCAGCTCACTAGCCCGACTAGCGGGGACGGGCACAGATACGCAGTATTTT. Amino acid sequence: CASSLARLAGTGTDTQYF.